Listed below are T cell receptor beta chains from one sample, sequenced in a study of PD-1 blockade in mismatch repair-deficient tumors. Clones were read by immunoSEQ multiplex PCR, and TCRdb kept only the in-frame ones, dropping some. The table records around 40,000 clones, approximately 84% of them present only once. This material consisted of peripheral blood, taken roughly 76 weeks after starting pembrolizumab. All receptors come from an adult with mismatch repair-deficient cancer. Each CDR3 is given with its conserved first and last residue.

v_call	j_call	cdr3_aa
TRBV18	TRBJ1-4	CASSRDRIGGEKLFF
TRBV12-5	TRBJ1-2	CASGKPGTATLYGYTF
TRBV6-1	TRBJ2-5	CASSGQRQETQYF
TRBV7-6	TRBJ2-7	CASGRAAPSYEQYF
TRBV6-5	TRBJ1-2	CASSPGQDGYTF
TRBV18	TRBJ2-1	CASSLGGLAPNEQFF
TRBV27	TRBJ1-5	CASSNSPGGLSQPQHF
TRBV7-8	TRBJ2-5	CASSLVGQETQYF
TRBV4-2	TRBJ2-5	CASSQSSSTQETQYF
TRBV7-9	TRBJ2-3	CASRGRAGDTQYF
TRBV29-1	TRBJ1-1	CSVEDRGGTEAFF
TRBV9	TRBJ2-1	CASSVETSSYNEQFF
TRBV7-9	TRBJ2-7	CASSDPGHEQYF
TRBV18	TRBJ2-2	CASSPPPAELNTGELFF
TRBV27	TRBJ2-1	CASSSQREYYNEQFF
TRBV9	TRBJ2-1	CASSVVAGLAGVRNEQFF
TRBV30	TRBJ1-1	CAWSGPGRTEAFF
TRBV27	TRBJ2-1	CASSPSLGQASEQFF
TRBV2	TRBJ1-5	CASSGEGRQPQHF
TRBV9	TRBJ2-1	CASSAPLDAGYNEQFF
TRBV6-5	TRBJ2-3	CASSYSYGGADTQYF
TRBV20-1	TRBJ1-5	CRDANQPQHF
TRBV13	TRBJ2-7	CASSLGPEQYF